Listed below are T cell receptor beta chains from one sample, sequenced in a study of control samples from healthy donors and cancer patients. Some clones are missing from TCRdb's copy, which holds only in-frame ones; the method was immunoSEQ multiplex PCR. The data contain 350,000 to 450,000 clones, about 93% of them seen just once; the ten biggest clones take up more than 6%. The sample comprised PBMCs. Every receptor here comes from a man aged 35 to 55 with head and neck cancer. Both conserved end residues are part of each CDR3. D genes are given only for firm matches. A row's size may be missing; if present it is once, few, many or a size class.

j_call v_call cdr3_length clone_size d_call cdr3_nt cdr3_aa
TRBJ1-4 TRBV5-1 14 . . TGCGCCAGCAGCTTGACAGGTACTAATGAAAAACTGTTTTTT CASSLTGTNEKLFF
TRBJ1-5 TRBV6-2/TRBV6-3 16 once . TGTGCCAGCAGTGACGACACAGGTTACAACGGACAGCCCCAGCATTTT CASSDDTGYNGQPQHF
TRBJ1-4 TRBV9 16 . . TGTGCCAGCAGCGCGAACACCGGGACACCGAATGAAAAACTGTTTTTT CASSANTGTPNEKLFF
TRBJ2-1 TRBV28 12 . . TGTGCCAGCAGTACTAGACTAGGATGGCAGTTCTTC CASSTRLGWQFF
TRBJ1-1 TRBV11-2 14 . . TGTGCCAGCAGCCATGGACCGATGAACACTGAAGCTTTCTTT CASSHGPMNTEAFF
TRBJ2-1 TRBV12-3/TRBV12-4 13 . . TGTGCCAGCAGTTTCCCGGGGCCAAGTGAGCAGTTCTTC CASSFPGPSEQFF
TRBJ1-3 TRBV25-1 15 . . TGTGCCAGCAGTGAATCGTCAGGGGCAGGAAACACCATATATTTT CASSESSGAGNTIYF
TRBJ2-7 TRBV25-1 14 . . TGTGCCAGCAGTAGGACCGCCAGCCCCTACGAGCAGTACTTC CASSRTASPYEQYF
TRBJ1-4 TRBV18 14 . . TGTGCCAGCTCACCACTGGACGGGGGTGAAAAACTGTTTTTT CASSPLDGGEKLFF
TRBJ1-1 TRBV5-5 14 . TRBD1 TGTGCCAGCAGCCGACAGCTGACAGGGGGCGAGGCTTTCTTT CASSRQLTGGEAFF
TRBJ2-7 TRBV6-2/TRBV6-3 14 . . TGTGCCAGCAGTTACATGGCTGGCTCCTACGAGCAGTACTTC CASSYMAGSYEQYF
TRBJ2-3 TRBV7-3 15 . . TGTGCCAGCAGCTTCAAGGGAGGTAGCACAGATACGCAGTATTTT CASSFKGGSTDTQYF
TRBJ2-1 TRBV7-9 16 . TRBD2 TGTGCCAGCAGCTTAGCGGTGGCGGGAGCCTACAATGAGCAGTTCTTC CASSLAVAGAYNEQFF
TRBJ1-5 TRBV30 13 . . TGTGCCTGGAGTCGACTGGGACCGGAGCCCCAGCATTTT CAWSRLGPEPQHF
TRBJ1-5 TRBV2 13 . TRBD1 TGTGCCAGCAGTGGACAGGGCGAACAGCCCCAGCATTTT CASSGQGEQPQHF
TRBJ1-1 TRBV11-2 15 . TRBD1 TGTGCCAGCAGGGTGGTTGAGGGGGCGCGGGCTGAAGCTTTCTTT CASRVVEGARAEAFF
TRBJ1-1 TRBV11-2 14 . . TGTGCCAGCAGCACCGGGGGGCCGATCACTGAAGCTTTCTTT CASSTGGPITEAFF
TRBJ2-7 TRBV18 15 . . TGTGCCAGCTCACCTTCCGGGACACAACAGCTCGAGCAGTACTTC CASSPSGTQQLEQYF
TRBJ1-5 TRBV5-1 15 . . TGCGCCAGCAGCTTGGGGGGGATTGGGGATCAGCCCCAGCATTTT CASSLGGIGDQPQHF
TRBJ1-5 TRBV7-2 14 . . TGTGCCAGCAGCCTCTTGGGGAAGAATCAGCCCCAGCATTTT CASSLLGKNQPQHF